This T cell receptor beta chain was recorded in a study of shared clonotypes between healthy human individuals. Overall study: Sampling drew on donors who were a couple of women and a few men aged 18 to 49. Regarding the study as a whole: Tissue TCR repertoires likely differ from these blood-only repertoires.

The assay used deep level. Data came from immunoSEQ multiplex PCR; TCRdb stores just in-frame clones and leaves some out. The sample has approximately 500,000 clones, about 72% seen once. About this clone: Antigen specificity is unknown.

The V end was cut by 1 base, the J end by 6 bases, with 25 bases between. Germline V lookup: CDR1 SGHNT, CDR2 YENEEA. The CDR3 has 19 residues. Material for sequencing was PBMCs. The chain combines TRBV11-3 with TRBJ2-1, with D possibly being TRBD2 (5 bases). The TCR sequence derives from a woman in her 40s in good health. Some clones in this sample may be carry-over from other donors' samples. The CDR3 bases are TGTGCCAGCAGCTTAGCCCCCCCTGCCAGCGGCAGCTGGGGCAATGAGCAGTTCTTC. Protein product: CASSLAPPASGSWGNEQFF.